A selection of T cell receptor beta chains follows, all from one sample in a study of sequential checkpoint blockade in melanoma. Sequencing was performed with immunoSEQ multiplex PCR; in TCRdb, only in-frame clones are kept and a portion is missing. Of 20,000 to 25,000 clones in the sample, 55% to 70% were seen once. The sequenced sample was CD8+ T cells sorted from blood (inferred from file names), obtained from a patient given nivolumab and ipilimumab in sequence. The receptors were sampled from a human donor with melanoma. Each CDR3 is given with its conserved first and last residue. Fields, in order: D gene, V gene, clone size, J gene, CDR3 DNA, CDR3 protein. A D gene is named only where the DNA matches it firmly. Clone size is given for some rows only: seen once, a few or many times, or a class if the clone is expanded.

NA	TRBV2	NA	TRBJ1-5	TGTGCCAGCAGCCAAACAGGGTCCGGCAATCAGCCCCAGCATTTT	CASSQTGSGNQPQHF
TRBD1	TRBV5-6	NA	TRBJ2-2	TGTGCCAGCAGACAGGGGGCCGGGGAGCTGTTTTTT	CASRQGAGELFF
NA	TRBV4-3	NA	TRBJ1-1	TGCGCCAGCAGCCCCCAGGCCCTGAACACTGAAGCTTTCTTT	CASSPQALNTEAFF
TRBD1	TRBV27	NA	TRBJ2-7	TGTGCCAGCAGTCCGGGACAGGGGATCTACGAGCAGTACTTC	CASSPGQGIYEQYF
NA	TRBV4-2	NA	TRBJ2-1	TGTGCCAGCAGCCAAGATTGGAGCTCCTACAATGAGCAGTTCTTC	CASSQDWSSYNEQFF
NA	TRBV7-9	medium-sized	TRBJ1-2	TGTGCCAGCAGCTCCAGGGACACCTTC	CASSSRDTF
TRBD1	TRBV11-2	NA	TRBJ1-2	TGTGCCAGCAGCTTAGGTTTGGGGGCAGGGGGATATGGCTACACCTTC	CASSLGLGAGGYGYTF
NA	TRBV6-4	NA	TRBJ2-1	TGTGCCAGCAGTCACTCCCCTAACAATGAGCAGTTCTTC	CASSHSPNNEQFF
NA	TRBV12-5	NA	TRBJ2-3	TGTGCTAGTGGTGGGACCGGGACAATCAACCCAGATACGCAGTATTTT	CASGGTGTINPDTQYF
TRBD1	TRBV19	NA	TRBJ1-2	TGTGCCAGTATACAAGACAGGGAAGGTGTTAACTATGGCTACACCTTC	CASIQDREGVNYGYTF
TRBD2	TRBV7-3	NA	TRBJ2-1	TGTGCCAGCAGCTTTAGCGGGGGGACCTACAATGAGCAGTTCTTC	CASSFSGGTYNEQFF
NA	TRBV5-5	few	TRBJ1-6	TGTGCCAGCAGCTTATACAGGGAATACAATTCACCCCTCCACTTT	CASSLYREYNSPLHF
TRBD2	TRBV13	NA	TRBJ2-1	TGTGCCAGCAGCTTCATTCGAACTAGCGGGTTCCCTTCCTACAATGAGCAGTTCTTC	CASSFIRTSGFPSYNEQFF
TRBD2	TRBV7-8	once	TRBJ2-7	TGTGCCAGCAGCGGAGCGGGAAAACCCTACGAGCAGTACTTC	CASSGAGKPYEQYF
TRBD2	TRBV7-6	NA	TRBJ2-7	TGTGCCGGCAGCTTATCCGGACCGACCGGGACTAGCGCTTACGAGCAGTACTTC	CAGSLSGPTGTSAYEQYF
NA	TRBV28	large	TRBJ1-1	TGTGCCAGCGCAGGGTTGGGAGGCACTGAAGCTTTCTTT	CASAGLGGTEAFF
TRBD1	TRBV28	medium-sized	TRBJ1-2	TGTGCCAGCAGTCCCCAGGGACAGGGAGTAGGCTATGGCTACACCTTC	CASSPQGQGVGYGYTF
TRBD1	TRBV9	NA	TRBJ2-3	TGTGCCAGCAGCTTGACAGGGCAGGGAGATACGCAGTATTTT	CASSLTGQGDTQYF
NA	TRBV7-6	NA	TRBJ1-2	TGTGCCAGCAGCCCATTTTCAACCCCTACTTTTAACTATGGCTACACCTTC	CASSPFSTPTFNYGYTF
TRBD1	TRBV5-5	NA	TRBJ2-7	TGTGCCAGCAGCGGCCGGGACAGGGGGCACTACGAGCAGTACTTC	CASSGRDRGHYEQYF
NA	TRBV4-2	few	TRBJ2-1	TGTGCCAGCAGCTCATCACTCAATGAGCAGTTCTTC	CASSSSLNEQFF
TRBD1	TRBV7-9	NA	TRBJ1-4	TGTGCCAGCAGCTACGGCGTCGGGACAGCGGGTGAAAAACTGTTTTTT	CASSYGVGTAGEKLFF
TRBD1	TRBV6-1	NA	TRBJ1-1	TGTGCCAGCAGTGATGGGACAGGGGGCTTTCGGGCTGAAGCTTTCTTT	CASSDGTGGFRAEAFF
TRBD2	TRBV13	NA	TRBJ2-2	TGTGCCAGCAGCCAATGGGTTAGCGGGGGGAACACCGGGGAGCTGTTTTTT	CASSQWVSGGNTGELFF
NA	TRBV7-9	few	TRBJ1-3	TGTGCCAGCTCCGGTCCTAGCGACACCATATATTTT	CASSGPSDTIYF
TRBD2	TRBV7-9	NA	TRBJ2-1	TGTGCCAGCAGCCCCCTGTCGGTAGCGGGCAATGAGCAGTTCTTC	CASSPLSVAGNEQFF
NA	TRBV11-2	NA	TRBJ2-3	TGTGCCAGCAGCTTATTCCAGGCAGATACGCAGTATTTT	CASSLFQADTQYF
TRBD1	TRBV4-3	NA	TRBJ1-2	TGCGCCAGCAGCCAGACGACCGGGACAGGGCTATATGGCTACACCTTC	CASSQTTGTGLYGYTF
NA	TRBV7-2	medium-sized	TRBJ1-3	TGTGCCAGCCTCGTCGGAGGGGAAAACACCATATATTTT	CASLVGGENTIYF
NA	TRBV27	NA	TRBJ2-3	TGTGCCAGCATCCCCGGTGGGCCCCCCACAGATACGCAGTATTTT	CASIPGGPPTDTQYF
NA	TRBV6-5	NA	TRBJ1-3	TGTGCCAGTCGACAGGCAACTTCTGGAAACACCATATATTTT	CASRQATSGNTIYF
NA	TRBV6-5	NA	TRBJ2-3	TGTGCCAGCAGTTACTCGTTACGGGGGGATACGCAGTATTTT	CASSYSLRGDTQYF
TRBD1	TRBV27	NA	TRBJ1-2	TGTGCCAGCAGTGCCCACAGGGGAACTTACGGCTACACCTTC	CASSAHRGTYGYTF
TRBD2	TRBV7-3	NA	TRBJ2-7	TGTGCCAGCAGCTTAGAACTAGCGTCAGACGAGCAGTACTTC	CASSLELASDEQYF
NA	TRBV9	NA	TRBJ1-4	TGTGCCAGCAGCGTTGAAACGGGGGGAACTAATGAAAAACTGTTTTTT	CASSVETGGTNEKLFF
NA	TRBV2	once	TRBJ1-3	TGTGCCAGCTGGCGACAGGAAAGGAACTCCGGAAACACCATATATTTT	CASWRQERNSGNTIYF
TRBD1	TRBV27	NA	TRBJ1-2	TGTGCCAGCAGCGTAGTAGAAAGGGGGACAGTGGATGGCTACACCTTC	CASSVVERGTVDGYTF
TRBD2	TRBV6-5	once	TRBJ2-1	TGTGCCAGCAGTTCGCCCTCGGGGGGGTATGAGCAGTTCTTC	CASSSPSGGYEQFF
TRBD2	TRBV5-6	NA	TRBJ2-7	TGTGCCAGCAGCGAAACGGGAGGCTACGAGCAGTACTTC	CASSETGGYEQYF
TRBD1	TRBV5-8	NA	TRBJ2-3	TGTGCCAGCAGCCCTAGACAGGGGGCCAAGGGAACAGATACGCAGTATTTT	CASSPRQGAKGTDTQYF
NA	TRBV6-1	NA	TRBJ2-2	TGTGCCACCCTTAACACCGGGGAGCTGTTTTTT	CATLNTGELFF
TRBD2	TRBV6-1	NA	TRBJ2-7	TGTGCCACCACAGCGGGGCACGAGCAGTACTTC	CATTAGHEQYF
NA	TRBV9	NA	TRBJ1-2	TGTGCCAGCACCGCCGGCACCGGGGGTGGCTACACCTTC	CASTAGTGGGYTF
NA	TRBV5-6	once	TRBJ1-4	TGTGCCAGCGTGGGGGCAGGGGACGCAACTAATGAAAAACTGTTTTTT	CASVGAGDATNEKLFF
NA	TRBV19	NA	TRBJ1-2	TGTGCCAGTAGTATACTTTCAAAGAGCTATGGCTACACCTTC	CASSILSKSYGYTF
NA	TRBV15	NA	TRBJ1-1	TGTGCCACCAGCAGAGATCGGGAGTGGGGCCTGTTTAGGGCTTTCTTT	CATSRDREWGLFRAFF
NA	TRBV5-6	NA	TRBJ1-2	TGTGCCAGCAGCTTAGGCATTCCAGGCTTCGGCTACACCTTC	CASSLGIPGFGYTF
NA	TRBV5-1	NA	TRBJ1-5	TGCGCCAGCCAGATAATGAATCAGCCCCAGCATTTT	CASQIMNQPQHF
TRBD1	TRBV4-2	NA	TRBJ2-3	TGTGCCAGCAGCCAAGCACCGGGACAGGGGGCAGATACGCAGTATTTT	CASSQAPGQGADTQYF
NA	TRBV6-5	NA	TRBJ1-1	TGTGCCAGCAGTGTGGGGGCCCGAGAAGCTTTCTTT	CASSVGAREAFF
TRBD1	TRBV9	NA	TRBJ1-2	TGTGCCAGCAGCGTAGATGGGGGGACAGGGGCTGGCTACACCTTC	CASSVDGGTGAGYTF
TRBD2	TRBV4-2	NA	TRBJ2-1	TGTGCCAGCAGCCAAGAAGGCGGACTAGCGGGGTACCCCAACTCCTACAATGAGCAGTTCTTC	CASSQEGGLAGYPNSYNEQFF
NA	TRBV11-1	NA	TRBJ2-7	TGTGCCAGCAGCTTACTTCACGAGCAGTACTTC	CASSLLHEQYF
NA	TRBV5-1	few	TRBJ2-1	TGCGCCAGCAGCGGGGGGCTCAGGGGGGAGAGCAATGAGCAGTTCTTC	CASSGGLRGESNEQFF